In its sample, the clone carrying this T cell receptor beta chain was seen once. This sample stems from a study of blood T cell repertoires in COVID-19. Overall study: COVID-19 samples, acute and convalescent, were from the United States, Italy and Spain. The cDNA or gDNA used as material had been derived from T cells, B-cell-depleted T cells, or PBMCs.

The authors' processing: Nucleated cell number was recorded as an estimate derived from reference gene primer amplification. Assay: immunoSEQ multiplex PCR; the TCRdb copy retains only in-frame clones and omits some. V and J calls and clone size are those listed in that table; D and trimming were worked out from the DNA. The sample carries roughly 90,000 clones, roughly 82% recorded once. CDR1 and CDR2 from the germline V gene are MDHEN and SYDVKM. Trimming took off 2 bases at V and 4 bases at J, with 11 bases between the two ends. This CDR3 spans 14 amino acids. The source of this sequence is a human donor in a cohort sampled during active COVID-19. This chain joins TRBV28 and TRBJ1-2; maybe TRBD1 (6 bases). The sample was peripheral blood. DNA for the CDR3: TGTGCCAGCAGTTTACATGGACAGAGCTATGGCTACACCTTC. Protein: CASSLHGQSYGYTF.